This T cell receptor (beta chain) originates from a study of vaccination effects on CD4 cells after COVID-19. This clone was observed a few times. Its antigen is not identified. The CDR3 has 14 amino acids. Sequencing was performed with immunoSEQ multiplex PCR; in TCRdb, only in-frame clones are kept and a portion is missing. The repertoire holds 40,000 to 55,000 clones, with around four fifths as singletons. Subsequent to a culture period of 10 to 11 days, CD4+ T cells were isolated. The chain has TRBV21-1 and TRBJ2-7; TRBD1 is taken as the D call from the table, unchecked against the DNA. TRBV21-1 is tagged as a pseudogene. The specimen was CD4+ T cells from PBMCs cultured without peptide, collected before COVID-19 vaccination. The receptor was isolated from a human donor who had a prior SARS-CoV-2 infection. CDR3 coding DNA: TGTGCCAGCAGCAGCCCCAGTCGTACCTACGAGCAGTACTTC. It is translated as CASSSPSRTYEQYF.